The clone carrying this T cell receptor beta chain showed up just a few times. What it binds is unknown. Sorting from PBMCs produced CD4+ and CD8+ T cells. The data originate from a study of CD8+ T cells in alopecia areata. Study-wide points: In patients, TCRs were shared less clearly than in mice, and HLA may possibly be involved.

V lost 0 bases, J lost 8 bases, and 6 bases stayed unmatched. The germline CDR1 and CDR2 sequences are SQVTM and ANQGSEA. This CDR3 spans 14 amino acids. Sequencing relied on a cDNA template that was reverse transcribed from extracted RNA. Sequenced by immunoSEQ multiplex PCR; TCRdb stores in-frame clones only, minus some. This sample has roughly 200,000 clones, with roughly 60% found just once. This chain connects TRBV29-1 to TRBJ2-3; TRBD2 matches 9 bases. The material was CD4+ T cells sorted from blood, obtained at week 0. This TCR came from a human donor with alopecia areata. The CDR3 region is CSVEEGGGAGTQYF. The CDR3 region has the DNA TGCAGCGTTGAAGAGGGCGGGGGGGCCGGTACGCAGTATTTT.